This T cell receptor beta chain was sequenced during a study of cytotoxic CD8 clonotypes in ibrutinib-treated CLL. About the study: The patients comprised approximately eleven relapsed/refractory and around 15 treatment-naive cases, under 18 IGHV unmutated. Response samples were obtained once patients had received a median 12 months of treatment, range 6 to 36.

Study findings and constraints: Public clonotypes were uncommon and contracted or stayed stable on treatment. Whereas clonality rose at ibrutinib response, it declined toward baseline at progression.

Repertoires were generated with immunoSEQ multiplex PCR, while TCRdb's copy carries only in-frame clones and drops some. Of approximately 74,000 clones listed, more than 75% are singletons. Germline CDR1 and CDR2: SGHRS and YFSETQ. V gave up 0 bases and J gave up 3 bases, with 13 bases separating them. This CDR3 has 16 residues. Comment on this clone: Antigen specificity is unknown.

Source: PBMCs, taken at disease progression, from a patient treated with ibrutinib. This TCR was recovered from a human donor with chronic lymphocytic leukemia. This chain links TRBV5-1 with TRBJ1-3; D is perhaps TRBD1 (5 bases). The CDR3: CASSLEGSGHGNTIYF. The CDR3 bases are TGCGCCAGCAGCTTGGAGGGTTCAGGACATGGAAACACCATATATTTT.